The source of this T cell receptor beta chain is a study of cytomegalovirus exposure and HLA in healthy donors. Study summary: Within the Caucasian-associated ancestry cluster were around 81% of the approximately 400 genotyped donors. Findings of the study overall: The listing of 160 or so TCR beta chains classed them as cytomegalovirus-associated. Reports described diagnosis of cytomegalovirus status by the classifier as highly specific and sensitive.

The PCR contained 60 Vbeta and 13 Jbeta primers. The data were produced by immunoSEQ multiplex PCR, yet TCRdb's version contains in-frame clones alone and is incomplete. Seen here are about 100,000 clones, 75% to 80% observed once, and the top ten hold 5% to 6.5%. This CDR3 region has 17 residues. The ends lost 4 bases at V and 2 bases at J; junction bases unmatched: 12. Germline V gene data show CDR1 as MDHEN and CDR2 as SYDVKM. Comments on this clone: Its specificity is unknown.

V and J are TRBV28 and TRBJ2-7; 9 bases are a match to TRBD1. The specimen was PBMCs. The TCR was taken from a man in his sixties in good health and CMV-seropositive. The CDR3 is CASSSAGQGATTYEQYF. DNA for the CDR3: TGTGCCAGCAGTTCAGCGGGACAGGGAGCGACTACCTACGAGCAGTACTTC.